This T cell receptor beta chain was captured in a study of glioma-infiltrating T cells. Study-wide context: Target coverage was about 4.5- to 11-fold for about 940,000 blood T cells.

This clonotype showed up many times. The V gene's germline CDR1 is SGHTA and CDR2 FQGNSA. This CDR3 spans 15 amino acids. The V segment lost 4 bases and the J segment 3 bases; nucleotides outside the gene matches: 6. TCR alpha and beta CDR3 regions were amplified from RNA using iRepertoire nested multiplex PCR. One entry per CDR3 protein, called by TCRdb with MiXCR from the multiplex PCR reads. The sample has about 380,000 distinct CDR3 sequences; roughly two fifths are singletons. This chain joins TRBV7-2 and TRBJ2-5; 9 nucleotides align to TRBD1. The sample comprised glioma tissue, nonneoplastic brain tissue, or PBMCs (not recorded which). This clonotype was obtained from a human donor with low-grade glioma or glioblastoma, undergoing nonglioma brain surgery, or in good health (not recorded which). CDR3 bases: TGTGCCAGCAGCTCCAGGACAGGGGCAGAAGAGACCCAGTACTTC. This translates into CASSSRTGAEETQYF.